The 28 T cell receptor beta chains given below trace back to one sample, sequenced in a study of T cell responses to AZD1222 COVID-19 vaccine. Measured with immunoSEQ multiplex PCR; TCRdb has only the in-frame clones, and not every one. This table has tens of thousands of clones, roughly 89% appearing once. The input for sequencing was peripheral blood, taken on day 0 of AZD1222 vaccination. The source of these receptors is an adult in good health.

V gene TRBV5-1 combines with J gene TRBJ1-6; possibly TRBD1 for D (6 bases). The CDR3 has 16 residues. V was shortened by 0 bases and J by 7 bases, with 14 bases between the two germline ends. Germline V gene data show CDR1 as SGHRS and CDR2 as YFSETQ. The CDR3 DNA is TGCGCCAGCAGCTTGGAGACGGGACAAGTCAATTCACCCCTCCACTTT. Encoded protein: CASSLETGQVNSPLHF.

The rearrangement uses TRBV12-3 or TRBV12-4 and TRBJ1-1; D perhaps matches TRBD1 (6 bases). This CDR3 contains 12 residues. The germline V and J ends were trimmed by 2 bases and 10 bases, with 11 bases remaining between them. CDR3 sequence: CASSLLGGGAFF. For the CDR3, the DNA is TGTGCCAGCAGTTTATTGGGAGGGGGAGCTTTCTTT.

CDR3 region: CASRPGVQETQYF. Here the CDR3 DNA reads TGCGCCAGCAGACCGGGGGTACAAGAGACCCAGTACTTC. The V gene is TRBV5-1, the J gene TRBJ2-5, with D possibly being TRBD2 (6 bases). CDR1 is SGHRS and CDR2 is YFSETQ in the germline V gene. Trimming stripped 5 bases from V and 2 bases from J, with 10 bases between. The CDR3 contains 13 residues. The complete variable domain, with remaining parts taken from reference TRBV5-1 and TRBJ2-5, reads KAGVTQTPRYLIKTRGQQVTLSCSPISGHRSVSWYQQTPGQGLQFLFEYFSETQRNKGNFPGRFSGRQFSNSRSEMNVSTLELGDSALYLCASRPGVQETQYFGPGTRLLVL.

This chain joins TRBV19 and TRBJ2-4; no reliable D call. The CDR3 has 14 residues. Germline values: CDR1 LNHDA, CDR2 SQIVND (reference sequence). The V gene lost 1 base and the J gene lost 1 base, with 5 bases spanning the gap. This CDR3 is CASSIGGAKNIQYF. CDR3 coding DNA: TGTGCCAGTAGTATAGGTGGGGCCAAAAACATTCAGTACTTC.

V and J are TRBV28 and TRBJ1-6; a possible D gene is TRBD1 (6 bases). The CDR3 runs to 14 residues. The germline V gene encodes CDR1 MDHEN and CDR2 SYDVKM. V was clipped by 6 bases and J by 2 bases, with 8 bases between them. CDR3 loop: CASRQGPYNSPLHF. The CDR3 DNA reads TGTGCCAGCAGACAGGGCCCCTATAATTCACCCCTCCACTTT.

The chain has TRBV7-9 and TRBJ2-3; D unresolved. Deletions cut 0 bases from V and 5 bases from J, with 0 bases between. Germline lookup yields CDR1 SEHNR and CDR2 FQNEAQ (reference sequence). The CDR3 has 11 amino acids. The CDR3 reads CASSLADTQYF. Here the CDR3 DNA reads TGTGCCAGCAGCTTAGCAGATACGCAGTATTTT.

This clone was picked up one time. CDR3 residues: CASSLDPNTEAFF. The CDR3 DNA reads TGTGCCAGCAGTTTGGATCCGAACACTGAAGCTTTCTTT. This chain uses TRBV28 with TRBJ1-1; the D is unclear. Germline CDR1 is MDHEN and CDR2 is SYDVKM. CDR3 size: 13 residues. V dropped 3 bases and J dropped 1 base, with 6 bases sitting between them.

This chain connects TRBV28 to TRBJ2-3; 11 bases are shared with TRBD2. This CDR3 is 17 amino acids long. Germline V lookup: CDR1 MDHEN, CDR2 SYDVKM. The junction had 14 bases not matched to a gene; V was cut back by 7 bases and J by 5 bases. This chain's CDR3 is CASTPTGAGLAGDTQYF. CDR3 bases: TGTGCCAGCACCCCCACAGGGGCCGGACTAGCGGGAGATACGCAGTATTTT.

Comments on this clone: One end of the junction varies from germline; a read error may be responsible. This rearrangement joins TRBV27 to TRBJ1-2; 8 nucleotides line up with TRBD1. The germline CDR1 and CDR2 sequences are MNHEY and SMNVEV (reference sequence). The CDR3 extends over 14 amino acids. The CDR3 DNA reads TGTGCCAGCAGTGTATCGCGACAGGGGTACGGCTACACCTTC. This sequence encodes CASSVSRQGYGYTF.

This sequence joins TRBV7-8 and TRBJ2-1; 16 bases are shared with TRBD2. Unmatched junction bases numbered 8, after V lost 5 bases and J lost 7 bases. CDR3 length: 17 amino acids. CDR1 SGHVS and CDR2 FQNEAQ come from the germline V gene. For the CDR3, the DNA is TGTGCCAGCAGCCCAGGGACTAGCGGGAGGGCGGGGAATGAGCAGTTCTTC. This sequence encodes CASSPGTSGRAGNEQFF.

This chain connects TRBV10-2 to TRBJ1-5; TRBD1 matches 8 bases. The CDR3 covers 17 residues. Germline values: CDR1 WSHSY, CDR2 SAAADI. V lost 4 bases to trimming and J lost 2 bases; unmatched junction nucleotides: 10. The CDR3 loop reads CASSGPGTGGGNQPQHF. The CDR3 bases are TGCGCCAGCAGTGGCCCTGGGACAGGAGGAGGCAATCAGCCCCAGCATTTT.

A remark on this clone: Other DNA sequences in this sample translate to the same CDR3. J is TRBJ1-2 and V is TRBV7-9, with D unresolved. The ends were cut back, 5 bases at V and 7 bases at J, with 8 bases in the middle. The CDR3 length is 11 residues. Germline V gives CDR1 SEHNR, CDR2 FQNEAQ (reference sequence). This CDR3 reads CASSPGFGYTF. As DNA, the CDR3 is TGTGCCAGCAGCCCTGGCTTTGGCTACACCTTC.

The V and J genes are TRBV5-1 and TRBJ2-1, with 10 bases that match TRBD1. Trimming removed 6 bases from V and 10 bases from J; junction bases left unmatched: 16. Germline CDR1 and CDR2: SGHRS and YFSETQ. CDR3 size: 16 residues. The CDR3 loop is CASTDSPGQGLGEQFF. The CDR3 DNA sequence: TGCGCCAGCACCGATTCTCCGGGACAGGGGTTAGGGGAGCAGTTCTTC. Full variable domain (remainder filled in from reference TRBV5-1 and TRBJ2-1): KAGVTQTPRYLIKTRGQQVTLSCSPISGHRSVSWYQQTPGQGLQFLFEYFSETQRNKGNFPGRFSGRQFSNSRSEMNVSTLELGDSALYLCASTDSPGQGLGEQFFGPGTRLTVL.

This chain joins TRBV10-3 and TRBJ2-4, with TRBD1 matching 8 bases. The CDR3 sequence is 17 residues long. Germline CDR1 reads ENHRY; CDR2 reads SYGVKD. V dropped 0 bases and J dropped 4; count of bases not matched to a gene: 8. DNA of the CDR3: TGTGCCATCAGTGAGTCCTTTTCCCGGGACAGGAAAAACATTCAGTACTTC. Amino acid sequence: CAISESFSRDRKNIQYF.

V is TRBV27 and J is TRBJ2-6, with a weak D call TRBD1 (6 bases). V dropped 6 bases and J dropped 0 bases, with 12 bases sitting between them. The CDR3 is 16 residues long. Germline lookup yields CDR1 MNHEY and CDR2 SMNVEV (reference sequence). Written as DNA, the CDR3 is TGTGCCAGCAGCACTACAGGGATCTCTGGGGCCAACGTCCTGACTTTC. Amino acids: CASSTTGISGANVLTF.

The CDR3 nucleotides read TGTGCCAGCAGTGAATATGGGACAGGGAGGTCCTACGAGCAGTACTTC. This sequence encodes CASSEYGTGRSYEQYF. The V gene is TRBV25-1, the J gene TRBJ2-7; 9 bases match TRBD1. The CDR3 is made up of 16 amino acids. V lost 0 bases and J lost 1; bases outside the gene matches: 4. Germline-derived CDR1 and CDR2 are MGHDK and SYGVNS.

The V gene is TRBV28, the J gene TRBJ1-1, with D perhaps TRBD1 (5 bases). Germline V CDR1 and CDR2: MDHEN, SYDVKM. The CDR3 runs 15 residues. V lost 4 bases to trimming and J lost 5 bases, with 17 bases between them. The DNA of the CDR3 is TGTGCCAGCAGTTCCGGGAGGCTGGGGGGGACTGAAGCTTTCTTT. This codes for CASSSGRLGGTEAFF.

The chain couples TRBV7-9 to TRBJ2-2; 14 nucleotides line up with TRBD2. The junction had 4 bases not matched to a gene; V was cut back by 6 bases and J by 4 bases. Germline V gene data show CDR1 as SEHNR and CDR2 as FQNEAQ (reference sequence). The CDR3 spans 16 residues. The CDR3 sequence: CASRGTSGSGTGELFF. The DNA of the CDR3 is TGTGCCAGCAGAGGGACTAGCGGGAGTGGCACCGGGGAGCTGTTTTTT.

CDR3 sequence: CSAVKVEQYF. CDR3 bases: TGCAGTGCGGTGAAGGTCGAGCAGTACTTC. The V call is TRBV20-1, the J call TRBJ2-7; D remains unclear. Germline V gene lookup returns CDR1 DFQATT and CDR2 SNEGSKA (reference sequence). The CDR3 runs 10 residues. V dropped 6 bases and J dropped 6 bases, with 9 bases sitting between them.

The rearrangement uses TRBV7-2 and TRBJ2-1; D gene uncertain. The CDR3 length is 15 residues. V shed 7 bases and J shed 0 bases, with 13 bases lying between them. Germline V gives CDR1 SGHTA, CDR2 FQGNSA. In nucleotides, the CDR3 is TGTGCCAGCAAAATCGGAGTAAGCTCCTACAATGAGCAGTTCTTC. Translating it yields CASKIGVSSYNEQFF.

The CDR3, as DNA: TGCGCCAGCAGCTTAGGGACAACTAATGAAAAACTGTTTTTT. Translation gives CASSLGTTNEKLFF. The V and J genes are TRBV5-1 and TRBJ1-4; D remains ambiguous. This CDR3 has 14 amino acids. Germline V CDR1 and CDR2: SGHRS, YFSETQ. The V gene lost 2 bases and the J gene lost 0 bases, with 5 bases spanning the gap.

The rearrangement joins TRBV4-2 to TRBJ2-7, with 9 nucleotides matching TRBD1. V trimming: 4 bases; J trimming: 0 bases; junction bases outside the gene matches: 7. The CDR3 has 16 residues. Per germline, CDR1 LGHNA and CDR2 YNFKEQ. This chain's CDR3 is CASSREGQGASYEQYF. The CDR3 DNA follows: TGTGCCAGCAGCCGCGAGGGACAGGGCGCCTCCTACGAGCAGTACTTC.

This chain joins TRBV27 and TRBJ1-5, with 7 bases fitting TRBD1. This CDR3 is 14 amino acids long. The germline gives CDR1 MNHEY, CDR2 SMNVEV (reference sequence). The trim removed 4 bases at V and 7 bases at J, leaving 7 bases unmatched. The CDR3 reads CASSSTGSRQPQHF. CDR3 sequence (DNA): TGTGCCAGCAGTTCGACAGGGTCACGGCAGCCCCAGCATTTT.

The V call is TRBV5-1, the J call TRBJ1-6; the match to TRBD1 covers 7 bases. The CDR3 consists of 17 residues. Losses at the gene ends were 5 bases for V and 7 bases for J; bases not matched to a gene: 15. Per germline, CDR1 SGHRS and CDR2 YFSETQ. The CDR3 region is CASSLVGTELLNSPLHF. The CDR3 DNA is TGCGCCAGCAGTCTTGTCGGGACAGAACTCCTAAATTCACCCCTCCACTTT.

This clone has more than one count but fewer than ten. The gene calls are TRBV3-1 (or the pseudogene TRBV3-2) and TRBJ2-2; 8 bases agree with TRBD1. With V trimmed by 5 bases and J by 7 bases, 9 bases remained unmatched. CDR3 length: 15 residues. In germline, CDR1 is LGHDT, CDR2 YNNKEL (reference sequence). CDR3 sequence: CASSSSDRVVGELFF. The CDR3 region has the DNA TGTGCCAGCAGCTCCTCGGACAGGGTCGTCGGGGAGCTGTTTTTT.

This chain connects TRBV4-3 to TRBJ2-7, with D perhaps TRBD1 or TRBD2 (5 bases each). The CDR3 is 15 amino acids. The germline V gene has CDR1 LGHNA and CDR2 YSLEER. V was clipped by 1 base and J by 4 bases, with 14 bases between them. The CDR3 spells CASSQGRPGFYEQYF. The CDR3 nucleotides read TGCGCCAGCAGCCAAGGGAGGCCAGGGTTTTACGAGCAGTACTTC.

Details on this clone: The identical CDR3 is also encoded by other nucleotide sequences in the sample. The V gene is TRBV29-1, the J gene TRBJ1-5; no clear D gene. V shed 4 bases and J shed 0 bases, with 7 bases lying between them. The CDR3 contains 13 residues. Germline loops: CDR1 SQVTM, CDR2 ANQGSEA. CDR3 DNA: TGCAGCGTTGCAGAGAATAGCAATCAGCCCCAGCATTTT. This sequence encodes CSVAENSNQPQHF.

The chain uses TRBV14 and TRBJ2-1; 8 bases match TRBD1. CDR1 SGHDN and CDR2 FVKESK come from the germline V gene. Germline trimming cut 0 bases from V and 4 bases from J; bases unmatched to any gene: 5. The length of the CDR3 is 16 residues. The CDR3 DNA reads TGTGCCAGCAGCCAAGATTGGGGACAGGTGTACAATGAGCAGTTCTTC. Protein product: CASSQDWGQVYNEQFF.